The TCR beta chain described here comes from a study of OX40 agonist ivuxolimab in advanced cancers. Background on the study: Ivuxolimab was administered intravenously to patients at 0.01 to 10 mg/kg every 2 weeks. The dose-escalation cohort had hepatocellular carcinoma, melanoma, renal cell or head and neck cancer.

General study results and limits: Expanded peripheral T cell antigen specificity was not determined.

The protocol was immunoSEQ multiplex PCR, while the TCRdb copy is restricted to in-frame clones and leaves out a portion. The data show some 59,000 clones, about 80% seen once. Comments on this clone: Its antigen is unknown.

Germline V gene lookup returns CDR1 LNHDA and CDR2 SQIVND (reference sequence). With 10 bases removed from V and 6 bases from J, the gap between germline ends came to 18 bases. CDR3 length: 13 amino acids. This material consisted of CD4+ or CD8+ T cells sorted from blood, taken in a trial of the OX40 agonist ivuxolimab. The clonotype originates from an adult with an advanced solid tumor such as melanoma, head and neck, liver or kidney cancer. This chain joins TRBV19 and TRBJ1-1; D gene ambiguous. The CDR3 DNA reads as TGTGCCACTGCATCGCCGGCCGTGGCTGAAGCTTTCTTT. Translation gives CATASPAVAEAFF.